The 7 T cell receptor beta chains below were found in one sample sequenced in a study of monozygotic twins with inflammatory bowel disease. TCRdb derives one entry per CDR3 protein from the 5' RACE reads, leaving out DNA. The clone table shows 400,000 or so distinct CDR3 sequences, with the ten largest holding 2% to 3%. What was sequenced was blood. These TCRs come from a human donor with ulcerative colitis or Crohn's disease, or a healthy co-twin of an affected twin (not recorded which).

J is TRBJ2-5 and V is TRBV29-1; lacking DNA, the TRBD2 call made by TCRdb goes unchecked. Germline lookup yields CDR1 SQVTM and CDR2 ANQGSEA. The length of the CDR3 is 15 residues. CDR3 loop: CSVSGGSGYQETQYF.

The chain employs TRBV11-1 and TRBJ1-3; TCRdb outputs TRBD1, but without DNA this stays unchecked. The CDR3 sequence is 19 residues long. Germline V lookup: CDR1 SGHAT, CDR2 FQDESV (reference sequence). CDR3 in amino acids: CASSPTSGQRFSGGNTIYF.

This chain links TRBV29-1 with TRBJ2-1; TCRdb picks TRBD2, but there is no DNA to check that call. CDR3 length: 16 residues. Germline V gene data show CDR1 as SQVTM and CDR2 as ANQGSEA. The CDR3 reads CSVEKGSGRVLNEQFF.

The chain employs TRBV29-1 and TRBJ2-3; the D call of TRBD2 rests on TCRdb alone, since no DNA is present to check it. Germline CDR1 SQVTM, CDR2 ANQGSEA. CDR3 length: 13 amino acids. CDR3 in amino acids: CSDARSGADTQYF.

CDR3 amino acids: CSARVLAAIIQETQYF. The chain couples TRBV20-1 to TRBJ2-5; without DNA, the TCRdb call of TRBD2 cannot be checked. Germline CDR1 DFQATT, CDR2 SNEGSKA (reference sequence). This CDR3 is 16 amino acids long.

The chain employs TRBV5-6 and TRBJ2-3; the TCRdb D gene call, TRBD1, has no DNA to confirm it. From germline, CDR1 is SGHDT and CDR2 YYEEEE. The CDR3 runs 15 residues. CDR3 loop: CASSPGYTSTDTQYF. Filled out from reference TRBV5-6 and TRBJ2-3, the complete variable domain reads DAGVTQSPTHLIKTRGQQVTLRCSPKSGHDTVSWYQQALGQGPQFIFQYYEEEERQRGNFPDRFSGHQFPNYSSELNVNALLLGDSALYLCASSPGYTSTDTQYFGPGTRLTVL.

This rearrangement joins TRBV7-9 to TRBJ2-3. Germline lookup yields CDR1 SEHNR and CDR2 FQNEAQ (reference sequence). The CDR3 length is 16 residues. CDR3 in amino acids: CASSLTETFPTGTQYF.